This TCR beta chain was identified in a study of vaccination and CD4 T cells after COVID-19. Background on the study: Convalescent patients gave post-COVID blood a median about 100 days post-diagnosis, range 35 to 161.

TCRdb reprocessed the PCR reads with MiXCR, giving one entry per CDR3 protein. The data hold about 15,000 distinct CDR3 sequences, with 66% observed a single time. A note on this clonotype: As yet, its antigen is unknown.

Study-wide results and limits: No early post-infection timepoints were studied, and convalescent patients studied were relatively few. Counts of SARS-CoV-2-reactive clonotypes had a median that went from around 20 to 38, a nonsignificant change.

With 2 bases clipped from V and 4 bases from J, the junction kept 4 bases outside the gene matches. The CDR3 loop spans 14 amino acids. Germline assignment: CDR1 MNHEY and CDR2 SVGAGI. The specimen was CD4+ T cells from blood, collected after SARS-CoV-2 vaccination. The rearrangement links TRBV6-5 to TRBJ1-1, with 7 nucleotides matching TRBD1. The source is a human donor who had recovered from COVID-19. The CDR3 DNA sequence: TGTGCCAGCAGTTACAGGGGGCGCGCCACTGAAGCTTTCTTT. Protein sequence: CASSYRGRATEAFF.